The clone carrying this T cell receptor beta chain has a handful of counts. This table comes from immunoSEQ multiplex PCR, and its TCRdb copy is limited to in-frame clones, with some not included. In the table there are 32,000 or so clones, about 91% of which are singletons. The data are from a study of blood T cell repertoires in COVID-19. Study overall: Nucleic acid was either cDNA or gDNA, and it came from T cells, B-cell-depleted T cells, or PBMCs.

Germline-derived CDR1 and CDR2 are LNHNV and YYDKDF (reference sequence). The ends lost 6 bases at V and 8 bases at J; junction bases unmatched: 7. The CDR3 is 14 residues long. The TCR comes from a human donor in a cohort sampled during active COVID-19. This chain connects TRBV15 to TRBJ2-1, with 10 bases aligning to TRBD1. Material: peripheral blood. The CDR3 sequence: CATSPGQGWDEQFF. The CDR3 DNA reads TGTGCCACCAGTCCGGGACAGGGGTGGGATGAGCAGTTCTTC.